This T cell receptor (beta chain) was found in a study of shared clonotypes between healthy human individuals. Study-wide results and limits: Among several donors, roughly 5.5% of naive CD4 clonotypes were found in common.

The protocol was immunoSEQ multiplex PCR, while the TCRdb copy is restricted to in-frame clones and leaves out a portion. Here the sample spans about 1,800,000 clones, approximately 94% being singletons. Only CD45RO-negative cells positively selected for CCR7 counted as naive CD8 cells, so terminally differentiated effector memory CD45RA+ cells were excluded. Every donor, a Caucasian adult, lived in Nashville, Tennessee. In regard to this clone: Its antigen is undetermined.

This clonotype was obtained from a man between 18 and 35 years old in good health. The source material was naive CD8+ T cells sorted from blood.

The CDR3 here is CASSSYGYTF. The CDR3 nucleotides read TGTGCCAGCAGTTCCTATGGCTACACCTTC. This sequence joins TRBV28 and TRBJ1-2; D gene unclear. This CDR3 spans 10 amino acids. Germline assignment: CDR1 MDHEN and CDR2 SYDVKM. Trimming left V 4 bases short and J 4 bases short, with 1 base between.